This T cell receptor beta chain was captured in a study of OX40 agonist ivuxolimab in advanced cancers. Overall study: People who had prior anti-PD-1, anti-PD-L1 or anti-CTLA-4 therapy could take part, and under 50% had some. Regarding the study as a whole: Certain nonresponders additionally had low normalized T-cell clonal expansion.

Points on this clone: Antigen: not known.

Clones were sequenced by immunoSEQ multiplex PCR, and TCRdb holds only the in-frame ones, with some missing. The repertoire has more than 80,000 clones, roughly 90% of them found once; the top ten carry 0.3% to 0.4%. Blood specimens came from baseline, cycle 4 day 1, and cycle 7 day 1. With 4 bases removed from V and 4 bases from J, the gap between germline ends came to 11 bases. This CDR3 contains 13 residues. Germline V lookup: CDR1 SGHAT, CDR2 FQNNGV. V usage is TRBV11-2 and J usage is TRBJ2-7, with TRBD2 as a possible D gene (5 bases). The sequencing used CD4+ or CD8+ T cells sorted from blood, collected in a trial of the OX40 agonist ivuxolimab. The receptor comes from an adult with an advanced solid tumor such as melanoma, head and neck, liver or kidney cancer. CDR3 region: CASSWGDGYEQYF. In nucleotides, the CDR3 is TGTGCCAGCAGCTGGGGAGACGGGTACGAGCAGTACTTC.